The T cell receptor (beta chain) described here comes from a study of chemoradiotherapy in HPV16-positive cancers (dated by TCRdb to between 2021 and 2024). Looking at the study overall: Candidate HPV-specific T-cell clones and common TCR motifs were defined through functional T-cell assays on cells from a couple of HPV16-positive patients. The study asked whether T-cell immunity to the HPV oncoproteins E6 and E7 changes during chemoradiotherapy and whether this immunity affects survival. Next, the candidate HPV-specific TCRs and motifs were followed in TCR repertoires from over 85 patients with HPV-related cancers. What the work shows at the level of the full study, not this receptor alone: The functional definition of HPV-specific T cells was derived from only a couple of HPV16-positive patients, and the survival association was reported for HPV16-positive patients. Improved recurrence-free survival in HPV16-positive patients was associated with expansion of HPV-responsive T cells during chemoradiotherapy. Expansion of candidate HPV-specific clones and E7-related TCR motifs was observed in the tumor microenvironment during treatment, whereas no such expansion was observed for non-HPV-specific T cells.

Repertoires were sampled repeatedly over the course of chemoradiotherapy so that clonal expansion in the tumor microenvironment could be followed. The library was obtained by the immunoSEQ multiplex PCR assay. This immuneACCESS table, as held by TCRdb, lists in-frame sequences with V and J called but not all clones. Of the missing ones, under half trace to an unresolved V gene in checked studies; the others have no known cause. The sample profile shows 15,000 to 20,000 clones; 90% of them were found once. Roughly an eighth of the sample is held by the ten biggest clonotypes. A remark on this clone: There is no known antigen for this receptor. Within one base of it there is no much larger clone, and no base qualities were kept.

The source of this sequence is a human donor with HPV-associated anogenital cancer. Source: blood, taken from a patient who underwent chemoradiotherapy.

This receptor carries the CDR3 CASSSALNQPQHF. The DNA is TGTGCCAGCTCATCTGCACTCAATCAGCCCCAGCATTTT. Recombination joined TRBV18 with TRBJ1-5; no D gene can be assigned with confidence. Trimming takes 5 bases from V and 3 bases from J, and the germline ends sit 8 bases apart. The CDR3 runs 13 amino acids, cysteine and phenylalanine included. The kept DNA is CDR3 alone, 39 bases in frame from the first base. The germline V gene sets CDR1 to KGHSH and CDR2 to LQKENI.